This T cell receptor (beta chain) emerged from a study of identical twins. Study-wide points: In cord blood, abundant beta clonotypes had fewer insertions; memory showed no trend. Surplus twin overlap in beta out-of-frame sequences was less pronounced. Zero-insertion analyses might be partly confounded by invariant T cells like MAIT and iNKT.

TCRdb passed the 5' RACE reads through MiXCR, listing each CDR3 protein once. In the table there are more than 350,000 distinct CDR3 sequences, roughly 9% of which are singletons. Germline assignment: CDR1 MNHNY and CDR2 SVGAGI (reference sequence). The CDR3 is 14 amino acids. The V end was cut by 8 bases, the J end by 5 bases, with 16 bases between. To note about this clonotype: Antigen specificity is unknown.

The chain is built from TRBV6-6 and TRBJ1-5; D not resolved. This receptor was taken from a woman aged 50 to 65 in good health. Sequencing was done on a sample of naive T cells sorted from blood. DNA for the CDR3: TGTGCCAGCCAGGACTCTTTACAGCATCAGCCCCAGCATTTT. Its protein product is CASQDSLQHQPQHF.